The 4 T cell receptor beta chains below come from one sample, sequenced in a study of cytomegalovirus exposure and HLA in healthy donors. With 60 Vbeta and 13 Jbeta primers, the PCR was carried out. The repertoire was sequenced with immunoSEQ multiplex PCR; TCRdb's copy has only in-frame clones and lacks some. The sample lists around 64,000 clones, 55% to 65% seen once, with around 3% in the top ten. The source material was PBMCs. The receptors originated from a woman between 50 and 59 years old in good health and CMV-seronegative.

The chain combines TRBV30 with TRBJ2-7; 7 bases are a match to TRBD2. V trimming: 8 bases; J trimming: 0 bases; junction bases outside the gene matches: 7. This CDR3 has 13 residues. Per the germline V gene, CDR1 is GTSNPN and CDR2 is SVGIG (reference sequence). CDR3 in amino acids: CAGGEGDSYEQYF. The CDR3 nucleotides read TGTGCCGGGGGGGAGGGAGACTCCTACGAGCAGTACTTC.

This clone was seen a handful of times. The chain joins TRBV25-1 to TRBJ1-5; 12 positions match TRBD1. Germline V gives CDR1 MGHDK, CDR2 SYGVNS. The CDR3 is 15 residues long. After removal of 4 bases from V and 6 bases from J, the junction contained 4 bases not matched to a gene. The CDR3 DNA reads TGTGCCAGCAGTGCGGGACAGGGGGCTGCTCAGCCCCAGCATTTT. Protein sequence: CASSAGQGAAQPQHF.

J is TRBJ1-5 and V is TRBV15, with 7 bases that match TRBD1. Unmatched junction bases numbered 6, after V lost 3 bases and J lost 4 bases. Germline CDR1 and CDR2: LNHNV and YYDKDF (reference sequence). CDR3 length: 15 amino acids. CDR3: CATSSSTGWNQPQHF. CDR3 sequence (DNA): TGTGCCACCAGCAGCTCGACAGGGTGGAATCAGCCCCAGCATTTT.

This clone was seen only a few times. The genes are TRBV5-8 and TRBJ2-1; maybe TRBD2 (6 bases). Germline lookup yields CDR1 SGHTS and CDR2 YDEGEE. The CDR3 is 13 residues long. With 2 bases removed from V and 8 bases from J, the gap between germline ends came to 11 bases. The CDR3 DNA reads TGTGCCAGCAGCTTTTGGACTAAGGATGAGCAGTTCTTC. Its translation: CASSFWTKDEQFF.